These T cell receptor beta chains were read from a single sample in a study of monozygotic twins with inflammatory bowel disease. After re-calling the 5' RACE reads, TCRdb lists one entry per CDR3 protein, DNA absent. The sample table sets out over 200,000 distinct CDR3 sequences. Material: blood. These receptors came from a human donor with ulcerative colitis or Crohn's disease, or a healthy co-twin of an affected twin (not recorded which). Both conserved end residues are part of each CDR3.

j_call	v_call	cdr3_length	cdr3_aa
TRBJ2-5	TRBV4-2	15	CASSQDKQSQETQYF
TRBJ2-3	TRBV6-2/TRBV6-3	13	CASRNPGADTQYF
TRBJ1-4	TRBV18	14	CASSPGQSNEKLFF
TRBJ2-2	TRBV19	14	CASKWERNTGELFF
TRBJ1-1	TRBV12-3/TRBV12-4	12	CASSSWFAEAFF
TRBJ2-1	TRBV3-1	15	CASSQVNRRDNEQFF
TRBJ1-1	TRBV11-2	18	CASSFLQGRRGMNTEAFF
TRBJ2-2	TRBV28	14	CASSLRGGNGELFF
TRBJ2-2	TRBV12-3/TRBV12-4	14	CASRQAGNTGELFF
TRBJ1-2	TRBV6-2/TRBV6-3	14	CASSGHSTNYGYTF
TRBJ1-2	TRBV7-3	14	CASSPGAGSYGYTF
TRBJ2-1	TRBV11-2	16	CASSSTGTGGYNEQFF
TRBJ2-3	TRBV7-6	13	CASSALGQGTQYF
TRBJ2-3	TRBV6-5	13	CASRQGSSDTQYF
TRBJ2-4	TRBV20-1	13	CSASLQGGWVQYF
TRBJ2-1	TRBV5-1	15	CASSGTGGSYNEQFF
TRBJ2-7	TRBV20-1	14	CSATRTAYSYEQYF
TRBJ2-2	TRBV27	16	CASSSYRGSNTGELFF
TRBJ2-7	TRBV5-6	13	CASSLAYSDEQYF
TRBJ2-1	TRBV11-2	20	CASSETPGLAGGLSYNEQFF
TRBJ1-6	TRBV6-2/TRBV6-3	17	CASSHGTSGSYNSPLHF
TRBJ2-7	TRBV20-1	13	CSAAGLATYEQYF
TRBJ2-3	TRBV27	14	CASSLSSATDTQYF
TRBJ2-1	TRBV15	13	CATSGQGYNEQFF
TRBJ1-5	TRBV30	14	CAWSVSAGDQPQHF
TRBJ1-5	TRBV19	14	CASKVWGGNQPQHF
TRBJ1-2	TRBV5-1	14	CASSLEGIGYGYTF
TRBJ2-2	TRBV5-1	16	CASSALGTKNTGELFF
TRBJ1-5	TRBV20-1	14	CSAWTGGGNQPQHF
TRBJ2-5	TRBV5-1	16	CASSPGLAGRSETQYF
TRBJ2-3	TRBV28	17	CASSLSSLGTGDDTQYF
TRBJ2-7	TRBV19	14	CASSRGTSGYEQYF
TRBJ2-4	TRBV29-1	13	CSVVGGILNIQYF
TRBJ2-7	TRBV21-1	16	CASSKVSGSLPYEQYF
TRBJ1-4	TRBV7-8	16	CASSGSLGPSNEKLFF
TRBJ1-5	TRBV6-2/TRBV6-3	15	CASTEASGVNQPQHF
TRBJ2-7	TRBV20-1	12	CSAGRTSGTLYF
TRBJ2-1	TRBV4-3	17	CASSQGSGSPTYNEQFF
TRBJ1-1	TRBV5-1	13	CASSVGPNTEAFF
TRBJ1-1	TRBV20-1	13	CSALQRLNTEAFF
TRBJ2-7	TRBV24-1	13	CATSDFNSHEQYF
TRBJ1-4	TRBV5-5	14	CASSMDSRNEKLFF
TRBJ1-1	TRBV12-3/TRBV12-4	14	CASSTQPWGTEAFF
TRBJ1-1	TRBV20-1	13	CSADLRAVAEAFF
TRBJ2-7	TRBV5-1	14	CASREGRSSYEQYF
TRBJ1-6	TRBV7-9	13	CASSPRPDSPLHF
TRBJ2-1	TRBV24-1	16	CATSDHLAGGPEEQFF
TRBJ2-1	TRBV18	13	CASSPRTEWEQFF
TRBJ2-4	TRBV7-2	12	CASSLDFGLQYF
TRBJ2-1	TRBV3-1	13	CASSQGEGTRQFF
TRBJ1-1	TRBV29-1	15	CSDDDRGGGGTEAFF